This T cell receptor (beta chain) was sequenced during a study of identical twins. This clonotype was seen only a few times. What it binds is unknown. MiXCR, run by TCRdb on the 5' RACE reads, gives a single entry per CDR3 protein. Here the sample spans 1.5 million or so distinct CDR3 sequences, under 35% being singletons. Study outcomes and limitations: Because invariant MAIT and iNKT cells could be present, zero-insertion analyses could be partly confounded. Models, which agreed with sharing between unrelated individuals, nonetheless underestimated the out-of-frame TCR alpha sharing seen in monozygotic twins. Out-of-frame beta chain sequences displayed weaker excess sharing between twins.

The CDR3 is 13 amino acids. Germline values: CDR1 DFQATT, CDR2 SNEGSKA (reference sequence). Sequences were obtained from cord blood. The chain recombines TRBV20-1 with TRBJ2-4; D not resolved. The J call may be mistaken, given a closer DNA end match to TRBJ2-7. This TCR came from a newborn girl in good health. The CDR3 protein is CSARDPYNGEQYF. CDR3 in DNA: TGCAGTGCTAGAGATCCATATAACGGCGAGCAGTACTTC.